The rows below give T cell receptor beta chains drawn from one sample of a study of a mutant IDH1 vaccine in newly diagnosed glioma. Their specific antigens are unknown. TCRdb keeps only in-frame clones here, not all; method: immunoSEQ multiplex PCR. The profile shows nearly 55,000 clones, about 81% of them singletons. This material consisted of PBMCs, taken from a glioma patient whose treatment included an IDH1 peptide vaccine. These receptors were collected from a man aged 30-40 years with glioma. CDR3s include the opening cysteine and the closing phenylalanine or tryptophan. Each record gives: V gene, J gene, CDR3 protein.

>TRBV7-9|TRBJ1-5
CASSSSIREGLSQPQHF
>TRBV5-4|TRBJ1-1
CASSLYGVNTEAFF
>TRBV28|TRBJ1-2
CASSLIGDGGYTF
>TRBV10-2|TRBJ1-3
CASSAIRGLSGNTIYF
>TRBV7-9|TRBJ2-7
CASSLADYEQYF
>TRBV7-9|TRBJ1-5
CASSPNGQIEPQHF
>TRBV30|TRBJ1-5
CAWSMLSNQPQHF
>TRBV6-5|TRBJ1-2
CASSYSTVYGYTF
>TRBV6-1|TRBJ2-3
CAISAGLDPTDTQYF
>TRBV2|TRBJ2-7
CASSELTVKSYEQYF
>TRBV2|TRBJ1-4
CASSFGATNEKLFF
>TRBV9|TRBJ2-1
CASSVGLAGQNEQFF
>TRBV30|TRBJ2-7
CAWSEDRSSYEQYF
>TRBV18|TRBJ1-1
CASSPAARPNTEAFF
>TRBV5-6|TRBJ1-5
CASSPRDSLNQPQHF
>TRBV19|TRBJ1-1
CASSTRTGLNTEAFF
>TRBV10-2|TRBJ2-3
CASSESYGSTDTQYF
>TRBV11-2|TRBJ2-5
CASSSEWVASGGPRSTQYF
>TRBV27|TRBJ2-7
CASTLAKRGPYEQYF
>TRBV7-9|TRBJ1-4
CASSFGGSNEKLFF
>TRBV6-5|TRBJ2-7
CASSTGFSYEQYF
>TRBV10-3|TRBJ1-1
CAISGGGLGNTEAFF
>TRBV9|TRBJ1-6
CASSANLFLDSPLHF
>TRBV6-1|TRBJ1-4
CAISGWAGDEKLFF
>TRBV19|TRBJ1-1
CASGGPGPAGAFF
>TRBV30|TRBJ2-1
CAWSVLKRGRVGHNEQFF
>TRBV11-2|TRBJ2-1
CASSSGLAGGLYEQFF
>TRBV9|TRBJ1-6
CASSAQGATSPLHF
>TRBV27|TRBJ2-7
CASSFGPLGRSYEQYF
>TRBV5-1|TRBJ2-5
CASSLEVGARETQYF
>TRBV19|TRBJ1-5
CASQRRPRQGVRNQPQHF
>TRBV7-9|TRBJ2-7
CASSHGQGNHEQYF
>TRBV5-4|TRBJ1-2
CASSFNVGNGYTF
>TRBV5-1|TRBJ2-2
CASSLPTSYTGELFF
>TRBV6-5|TRBJ2-7
CASSPRGLPAYEQYF
>TRBV6-1|TRBJ1-2
CASQSYGYTF
>TRBV30|TRBJ2-7
CAWRRSGTTYEQYF
>TRBV15|TRBJ1-2
CATSRGGVAVSNYGYTF
>TRBV19|TRBJ1-1
CASMDPSSNTEAFF
>TRBV27|TRBJ2-6
CASSSLSGANVLTF
>TRBV11-2|TRBJ2-5
CASSSTLSGARGGLETQYF
>TRBV15|TRBJ1-1
CATSSWDTRGDTEAFF
>TRBV2|TRBJ1-1
CARDRKPTGGGEAFF
>TRBV28|TRBJ2-1
CASSSSRDKGLSSYNEQFF
>TRBV5-6|TRBJ2-7
CASSLRGQNYEQYF
>TRBV6-5|TRBJ2-5
CASTAFRETQYF